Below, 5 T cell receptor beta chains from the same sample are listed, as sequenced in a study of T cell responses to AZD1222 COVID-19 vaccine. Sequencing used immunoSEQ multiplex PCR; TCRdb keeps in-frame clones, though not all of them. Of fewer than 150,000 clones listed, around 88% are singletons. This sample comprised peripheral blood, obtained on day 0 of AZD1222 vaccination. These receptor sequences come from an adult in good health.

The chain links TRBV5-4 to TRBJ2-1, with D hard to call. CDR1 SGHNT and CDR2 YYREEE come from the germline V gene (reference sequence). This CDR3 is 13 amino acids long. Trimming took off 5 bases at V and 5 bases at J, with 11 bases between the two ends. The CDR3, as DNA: TGTGCCAGCAGTCAACGGTCCGACAATGAGCAGTTCTTC. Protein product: CASSQRSDNEQFF. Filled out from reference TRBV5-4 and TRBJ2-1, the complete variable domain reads ETGVTQSPTHLIKTRGQQVTLRCSSQSGHNTVSWYQQALGQGPQFIFQYYREEENGRGNFPPRFSGLQFPNYSSELNVNALELDDSALYLCASSQRSDNEQFFGPGTRLTVL.

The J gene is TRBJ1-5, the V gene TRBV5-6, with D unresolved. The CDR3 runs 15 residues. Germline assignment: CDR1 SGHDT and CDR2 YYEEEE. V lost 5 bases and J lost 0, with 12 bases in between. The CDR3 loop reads CASSPGPYSNQPQHF. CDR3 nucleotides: TGTGCCAGCAGTCCTGGCCCCTATAGCAATCAGCCCCAGCATTTT.

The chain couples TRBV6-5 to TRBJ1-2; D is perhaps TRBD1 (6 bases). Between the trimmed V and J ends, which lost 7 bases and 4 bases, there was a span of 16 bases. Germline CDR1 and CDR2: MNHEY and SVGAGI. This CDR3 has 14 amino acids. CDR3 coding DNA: TGTGCCAGCACCCCCGGGGGGGCTGGCTATGGCTACACCTTC. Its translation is CASTPGGAGYGYTF.

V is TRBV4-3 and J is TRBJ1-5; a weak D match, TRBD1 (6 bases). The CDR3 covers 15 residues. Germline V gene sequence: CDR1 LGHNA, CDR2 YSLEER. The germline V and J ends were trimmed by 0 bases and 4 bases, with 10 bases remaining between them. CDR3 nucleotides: TGCGCCAGCAGCCAAGAACCCAGGGGAAATCAGCCCCAGCATTTT. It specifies CASSQEPRGNQPQHF.

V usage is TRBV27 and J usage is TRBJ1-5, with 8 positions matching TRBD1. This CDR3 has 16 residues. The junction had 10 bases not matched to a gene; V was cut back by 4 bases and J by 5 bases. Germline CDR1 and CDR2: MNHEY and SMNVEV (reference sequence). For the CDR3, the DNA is TGTGCCAGCAGTTCCCTTACAGGGGGAGGGGATCAGCCCCAGCATTTT. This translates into CASSSLTGGGDQPQHF.